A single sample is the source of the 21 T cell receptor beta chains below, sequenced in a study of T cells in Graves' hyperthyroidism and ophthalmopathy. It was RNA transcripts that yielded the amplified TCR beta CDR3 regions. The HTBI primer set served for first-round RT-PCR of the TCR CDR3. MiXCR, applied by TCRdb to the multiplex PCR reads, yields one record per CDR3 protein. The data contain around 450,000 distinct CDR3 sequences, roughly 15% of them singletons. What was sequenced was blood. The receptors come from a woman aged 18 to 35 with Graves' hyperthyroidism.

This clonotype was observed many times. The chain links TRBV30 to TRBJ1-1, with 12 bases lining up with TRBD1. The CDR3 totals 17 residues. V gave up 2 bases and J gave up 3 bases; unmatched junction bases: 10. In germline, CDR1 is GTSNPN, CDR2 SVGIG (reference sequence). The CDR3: CAWSPTGTGGYYTEAFF. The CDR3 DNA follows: TGTGCCTGGAGTCCAACTGGGACAGGGGGCTATTACACTGAAGCTTTCTTT. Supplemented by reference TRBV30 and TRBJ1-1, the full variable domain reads SQTIHQWPATLVQPVGSPLSLECTVEGTSNPNLYWYRQAAGRGLQLLFYSVGIGQISSEVPQNLSASRPQDRQFILSSKKLLLSDSGFYLCAWSPTGTGGYYTEAFFGQGTRLTVV.

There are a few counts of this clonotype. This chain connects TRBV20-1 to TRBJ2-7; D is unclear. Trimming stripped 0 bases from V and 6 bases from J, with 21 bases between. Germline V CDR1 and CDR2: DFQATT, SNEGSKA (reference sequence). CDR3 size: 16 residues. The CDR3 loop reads CSARDLLSGAVAEQYF. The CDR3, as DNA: TGCAGTGCTAGAGATCTCCTCTCGGGTGCCGTCGCCGAGCAGTACTTC.

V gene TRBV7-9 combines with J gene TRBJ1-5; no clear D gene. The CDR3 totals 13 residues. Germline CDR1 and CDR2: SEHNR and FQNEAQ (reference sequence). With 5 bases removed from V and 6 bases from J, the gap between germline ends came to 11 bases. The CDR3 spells CASSADGVQPQHF. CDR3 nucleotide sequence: TGTGCCAGCAGCGCAGATGGGGTTCAGCCCCAGCATTTT.

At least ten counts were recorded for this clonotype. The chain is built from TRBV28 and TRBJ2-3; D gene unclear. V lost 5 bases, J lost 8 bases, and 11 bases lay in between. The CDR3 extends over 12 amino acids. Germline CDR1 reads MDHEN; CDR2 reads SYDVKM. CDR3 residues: CASSPRVATQYF. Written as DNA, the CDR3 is TGTGCCAGCAGTCCTAGGGTTGCTACGCAGTATTTT.

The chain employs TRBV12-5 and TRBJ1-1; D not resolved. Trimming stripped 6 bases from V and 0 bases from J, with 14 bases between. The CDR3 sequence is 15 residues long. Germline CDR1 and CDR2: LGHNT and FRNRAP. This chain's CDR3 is CASGPRSTLNTEAFF. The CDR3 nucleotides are TGTGCTAGTGGACCCCGATCGACCCTGAACACTGAAGCTTTCTTT.

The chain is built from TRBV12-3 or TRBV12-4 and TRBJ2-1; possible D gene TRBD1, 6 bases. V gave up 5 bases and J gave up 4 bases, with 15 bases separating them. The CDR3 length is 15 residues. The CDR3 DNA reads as TGTGCCAGCAGTCCCCCGGTCGGACAGTACAATGAGCAGTTCTTC. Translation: CASSPPVGQYNEQFF.

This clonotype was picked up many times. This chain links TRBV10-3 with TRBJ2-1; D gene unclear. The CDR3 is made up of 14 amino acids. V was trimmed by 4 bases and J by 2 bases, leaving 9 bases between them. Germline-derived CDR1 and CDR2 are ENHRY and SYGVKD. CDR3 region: CAISGTETYNEQFF. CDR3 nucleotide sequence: TGTGCCATCAGTGGCACGGAAACCTACAATGAGCAGTTCTTC.

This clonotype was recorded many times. CDR3: CASSFYGTNEKLFF. Written as DNA, the CDR3 is TGTGCCAGCAGCTTCTACGGAACTAATGAAAAACTGTTTTTT. The V and J genes are TRBV11-2 and TRBJ1-4; D is uncertain. This CDR3 is 14 amino acids long. Germline V gene sequence: CDR1 SGHAT, CDR2 FQNNGV. V lost 3 bases, J lost 1 base, and 6 bases lay in between.

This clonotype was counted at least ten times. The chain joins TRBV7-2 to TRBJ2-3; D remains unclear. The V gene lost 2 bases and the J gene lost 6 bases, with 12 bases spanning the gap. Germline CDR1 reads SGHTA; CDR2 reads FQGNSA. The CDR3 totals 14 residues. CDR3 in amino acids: CASSLWAISDTQYF. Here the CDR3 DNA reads TGTGCCAGCAGCTTATGGGCGATTTCGGATACGCAGTATTTT.

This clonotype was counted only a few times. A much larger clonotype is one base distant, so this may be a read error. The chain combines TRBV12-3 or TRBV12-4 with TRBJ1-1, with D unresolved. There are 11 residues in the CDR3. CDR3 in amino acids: CAGSFRTEAFF. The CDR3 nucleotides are TGTGCCGGCAGTTTTAGGACTGAAGCTTTCTTT.

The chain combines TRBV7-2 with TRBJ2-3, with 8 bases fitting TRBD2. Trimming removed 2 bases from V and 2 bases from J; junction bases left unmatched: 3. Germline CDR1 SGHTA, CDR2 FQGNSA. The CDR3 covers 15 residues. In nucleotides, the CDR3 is TGTGCCAGCAGCTTATCCGGGAGGGCCACAGATACGCAGTATTTT. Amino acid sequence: CASSLSGRATDTQYF.

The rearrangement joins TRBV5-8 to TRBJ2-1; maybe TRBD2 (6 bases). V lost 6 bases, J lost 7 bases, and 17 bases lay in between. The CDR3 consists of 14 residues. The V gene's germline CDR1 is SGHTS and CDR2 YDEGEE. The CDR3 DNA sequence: TGTGCCAGCACCCGACCGGGACTGGGGAATGAGCAGTTCTTC. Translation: CASTRPGLGNEQFF.

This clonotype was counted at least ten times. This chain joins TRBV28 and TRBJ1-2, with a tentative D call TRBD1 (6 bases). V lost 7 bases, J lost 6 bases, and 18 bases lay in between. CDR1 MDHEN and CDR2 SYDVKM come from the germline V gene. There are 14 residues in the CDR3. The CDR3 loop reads CASTFSTGFNGYTF. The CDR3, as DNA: TGTGCCAGCACCTTCTCAACAGGGTTCAATGGCTACACCTTC.

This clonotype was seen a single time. CDR3 loop: CASREGFYEQYF. Written as DNA, the CDR3 is TGTGCCAGCAGGGAGGGATTCTACGAGCAGTACTTC. The chain employs TRBV28 and TRBJ2-7; perhaps TRBD2 as D (6 bases). Germline-derived CDR1 and CDR2 are MDHEN and SYDVKM. Trimming cost V 6 bases and J 3 bases, with 9 bases left between them. The CDR3 consists of 12 residues.

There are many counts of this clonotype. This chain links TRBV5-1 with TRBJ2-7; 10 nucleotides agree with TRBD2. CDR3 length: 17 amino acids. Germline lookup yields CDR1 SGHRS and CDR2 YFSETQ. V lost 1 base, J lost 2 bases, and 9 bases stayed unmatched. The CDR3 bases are TGCGCCAGCAGCTTGTCTCGAACTAGCGGGGATACCTACGAGCAGTACTTC. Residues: CASSLSRTSGDTYEQYF. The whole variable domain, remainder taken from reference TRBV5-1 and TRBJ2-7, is KAGVTQTPRYLIKTRGQQVTLSCSPISGHRSVSWYQQTPGQGLQFLFEYFSETQRNKGNFPGRFSGRQFSNSRSEMNVSTLELGDSALYLCASSLSRTSGDTYEQYFGPGTRLTVT.

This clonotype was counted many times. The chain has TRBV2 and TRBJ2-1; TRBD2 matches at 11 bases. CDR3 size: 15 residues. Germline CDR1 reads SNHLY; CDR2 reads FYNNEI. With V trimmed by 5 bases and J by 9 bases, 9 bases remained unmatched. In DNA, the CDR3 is TGTGCCAGCAGTATTAGCGGGAGGGCTCCGGGTGAGCAGTTCTTC. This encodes CASSISGRAPGEQFF.

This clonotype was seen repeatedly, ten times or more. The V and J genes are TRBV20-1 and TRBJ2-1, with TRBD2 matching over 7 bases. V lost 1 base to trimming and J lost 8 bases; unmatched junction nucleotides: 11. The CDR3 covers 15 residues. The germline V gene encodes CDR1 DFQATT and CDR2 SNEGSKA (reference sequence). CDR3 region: CSARGGGSTEDEQFF. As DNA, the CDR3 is TGCAGTGCTAGAGGAGGCGGGAGTACAGAGGATGAGCAGTTCTTC.

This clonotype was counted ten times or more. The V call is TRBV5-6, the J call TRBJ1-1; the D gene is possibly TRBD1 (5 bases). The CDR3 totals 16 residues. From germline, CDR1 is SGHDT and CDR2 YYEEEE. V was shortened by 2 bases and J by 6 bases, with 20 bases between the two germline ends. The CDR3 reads CASSLYLTQGRAEAFF. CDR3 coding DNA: TGTGCCAGCAGCTTATACTTGACCCAGGGAAGGGCTGAAGCTTTCTTT.

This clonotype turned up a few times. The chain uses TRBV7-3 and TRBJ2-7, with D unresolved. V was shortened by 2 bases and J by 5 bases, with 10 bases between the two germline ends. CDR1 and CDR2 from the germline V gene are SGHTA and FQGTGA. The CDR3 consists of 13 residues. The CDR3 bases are TGTGCCAGCAGCTTATCCAGTATGCACGAGCAGTACTTC. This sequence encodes CASSLSSMHEQYF.

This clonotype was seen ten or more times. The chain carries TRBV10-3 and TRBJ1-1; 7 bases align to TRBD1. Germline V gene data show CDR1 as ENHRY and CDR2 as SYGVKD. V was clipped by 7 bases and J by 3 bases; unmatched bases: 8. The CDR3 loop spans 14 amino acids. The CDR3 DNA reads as TGTGCCATCACCGACACAGGGGTTTACACTGAAGCTTTCTTT. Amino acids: CAITDTGVYTEAFF.

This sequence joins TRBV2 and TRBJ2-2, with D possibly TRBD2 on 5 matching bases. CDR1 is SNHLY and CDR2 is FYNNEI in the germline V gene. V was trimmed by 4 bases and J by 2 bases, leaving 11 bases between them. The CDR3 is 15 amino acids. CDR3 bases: TGTGCCAGCAGTGTCCAGCGGAGTAACACCGGGGAGCTGTTTTTT. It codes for CASSVQRSNTGELFF.